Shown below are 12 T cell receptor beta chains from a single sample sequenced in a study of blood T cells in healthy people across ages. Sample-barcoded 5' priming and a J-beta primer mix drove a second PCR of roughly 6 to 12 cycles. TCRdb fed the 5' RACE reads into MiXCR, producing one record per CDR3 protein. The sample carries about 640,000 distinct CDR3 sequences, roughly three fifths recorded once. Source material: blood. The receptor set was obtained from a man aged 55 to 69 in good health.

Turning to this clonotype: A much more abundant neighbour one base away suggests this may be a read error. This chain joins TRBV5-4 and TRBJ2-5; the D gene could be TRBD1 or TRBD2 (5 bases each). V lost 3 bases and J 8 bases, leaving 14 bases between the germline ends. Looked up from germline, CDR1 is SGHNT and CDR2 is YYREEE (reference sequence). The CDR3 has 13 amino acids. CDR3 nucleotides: TGTGCCAGCAGCTCGTCGGGGACGGGAACCCAGTACTTC. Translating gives CASSSSGTGTQYF.

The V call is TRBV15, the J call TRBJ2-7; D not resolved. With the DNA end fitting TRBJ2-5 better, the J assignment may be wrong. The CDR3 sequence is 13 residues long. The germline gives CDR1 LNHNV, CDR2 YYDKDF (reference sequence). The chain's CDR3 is CATSRVGRETQYF. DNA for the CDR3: TGTGCCACCAGCAGAGTAGGTCGGGAGACCCAGTACTTC.

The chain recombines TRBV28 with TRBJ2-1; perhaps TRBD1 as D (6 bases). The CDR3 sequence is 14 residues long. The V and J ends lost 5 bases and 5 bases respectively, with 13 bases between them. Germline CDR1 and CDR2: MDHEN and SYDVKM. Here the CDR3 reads CASSLPDSNNEQFF. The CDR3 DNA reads TGTGCCAGCAGTCTCCCGGACAGCAACAATGAGCAGTTCTTC.

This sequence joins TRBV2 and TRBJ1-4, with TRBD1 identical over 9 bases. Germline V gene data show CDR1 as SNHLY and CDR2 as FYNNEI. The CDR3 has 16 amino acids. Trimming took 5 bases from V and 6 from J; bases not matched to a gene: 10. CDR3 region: CASSTNRGRNDEKLFF. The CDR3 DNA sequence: TGTGCCAGCAGTACCAACAGGGGGCGGAATGATGAAAAACTGTTTTTT.

CDR3 residues: CASSLSPTNTQYF. For the CDR3, the DNA is TGTGCCAGCAGCTTAAGCCCCACGAATACGCAGTATTTT. This chain uses TRBV7-2 with TRBJ2-3; D gene ambiguous. V was trimmed by 2 bases and J by 7 bases, leaving 10 bases between them. Germline lookup yields CDR1 SGHTA and CDR2 FQGNSA. This CDR3 is built from 13 residues.

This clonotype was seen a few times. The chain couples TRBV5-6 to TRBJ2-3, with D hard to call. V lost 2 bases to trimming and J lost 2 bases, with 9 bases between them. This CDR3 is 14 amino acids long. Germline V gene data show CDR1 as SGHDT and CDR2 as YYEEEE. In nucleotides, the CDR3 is TGTGCCAGCAGCTTATTGCGGACCACAGATACGCAGTATTTT. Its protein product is CASSLLRTTDTQYF.

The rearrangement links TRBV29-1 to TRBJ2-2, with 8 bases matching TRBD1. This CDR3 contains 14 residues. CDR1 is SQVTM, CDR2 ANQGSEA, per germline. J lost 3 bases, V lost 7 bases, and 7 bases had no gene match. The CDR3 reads CSAKQGVDTGELFF. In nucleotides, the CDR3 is TGCAGCGCCAAACAGGGGGTAGACACCGGGGAGCTGTTTTTT.

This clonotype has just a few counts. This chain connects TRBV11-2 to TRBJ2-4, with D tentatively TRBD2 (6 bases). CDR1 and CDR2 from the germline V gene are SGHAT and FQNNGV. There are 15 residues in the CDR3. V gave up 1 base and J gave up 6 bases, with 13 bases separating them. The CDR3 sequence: CASSLGREIGNIQYF. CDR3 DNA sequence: TGTGCCAGCAGCTTAGGGAGGGAGATTGGAAACATTCAGTACTTC.

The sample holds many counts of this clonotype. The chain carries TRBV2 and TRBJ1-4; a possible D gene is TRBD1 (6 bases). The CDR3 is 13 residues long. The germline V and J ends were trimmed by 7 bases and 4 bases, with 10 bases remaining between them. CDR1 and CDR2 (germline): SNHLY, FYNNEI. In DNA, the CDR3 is TGTGCCAGCAACGGACAGTATAATGAAAAACTGTTTTTT. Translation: CASNGQYNEKLFF.

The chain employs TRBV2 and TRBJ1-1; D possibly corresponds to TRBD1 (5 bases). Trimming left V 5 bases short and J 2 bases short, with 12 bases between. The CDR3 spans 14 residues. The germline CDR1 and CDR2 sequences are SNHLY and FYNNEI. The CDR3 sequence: CASSFRVRNTEAFF. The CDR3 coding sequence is TGTGCCAGCAGTTTCAGGGTCCGAAACACTGAAGCTTTCTTT.

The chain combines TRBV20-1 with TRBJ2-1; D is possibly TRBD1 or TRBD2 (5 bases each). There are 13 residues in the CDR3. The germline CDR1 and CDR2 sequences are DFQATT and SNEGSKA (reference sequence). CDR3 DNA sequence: TGCACTTGTGGGACGGGGATCTACAATGAGCAGTTCTTC. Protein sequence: CTCGTGIYNEQFF.

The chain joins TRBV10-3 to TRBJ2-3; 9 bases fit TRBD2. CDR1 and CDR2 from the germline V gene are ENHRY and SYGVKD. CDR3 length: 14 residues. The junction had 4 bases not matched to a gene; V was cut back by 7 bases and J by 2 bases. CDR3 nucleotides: TGTGCCATCAAGGCTAGCGGGGACACAGATACGCAGTATTTT. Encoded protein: CAIKASGDTDTQYF.